The source of this TCR beta chain is a study of blood T cell repertoires in COVID-19. Sequencing used immunoSEQ multiplex PCR; TCRdb keeps in-frame clones, though not all of them. The sample holds some 99,000 clones, roughly 84% seen once. This clone turned up a few times. Looked up from germline, CDR1 is LGHDT and CDR2 is YNNKEL (reference sequence). The germline V and J ends were trimmed by 1 base and 7 bases, with 11 bases remaining between them. The CDR3 contains 14 residues. Sequencing input: peripheral blood. The TCR sequence derives from a woman aged 60-70 years in a cohort sampled during active or convalescent COVID-19. V is TRBV3-1 (or the pseudogene TRBV3-2) and J is TRBJ1-5; D gene uncertain. The CDR3: CASSQAGSEQPQHF. The CDR3 DNA sequence: TGTGCCAGCAGCCAAGCGGGGTCAGAGCAGCCCCAGCATTTT.